Below, one TCR beta chain is given with its context. The antigen is unknown. From germline, CDR1 is KGHDR and CDR2 SFDVKD. CDR3 length: 14 residues. Trimming took 8 bases from V and 3 from J, leaving 16 bases between them. The data derive from a study of tumor and adjacent non-tumor tissue in lung cancer. Study at large: Stage I to III disease affected about nine men and 5 women aged roughly 31 to 85. Around 4.2 million productive TCRbeta reads were obtained per sample on average. Study outcomes and limitations: Significantly higher TCR diversity was found in tumor than normal lung.

RNA was extracted from bulk tissue without any cell sorting. Donors were chemotherapy-naive, newly diagnosed lung cancer surgical patients in China, August–late 2014. The library came from three nested PCR rounds adapted from ARM-PCR protocols. TCRdb reanalysed the multiplex PCR reads using MiXCR and keeps one entry per CDR3 protein. Among 100,000 to 150,000 distinct CDR3 sequences, about 66% were seen once, and the ten largest hold 9.5% to 15%. This sequence was found in a man aged 30 to 39 with non-small cell lung cancer. The rearrangement uses TRBV24-1 and TRBJ2-7, with D perhaps TRBD1 or TRBD2 (5 bases each). Sequenced material: lung tumor tissue. Here the CDR3 DNA reads TGTGCCACCATCTTTATGTGGGGGATCTACGAGCAGTACTTC. The encoded protein is CATIFMWGIYEQYF.